The 23 T cell receptor beta chains presented below share a single source sample, sequenced in a study of graft-versus-host responses after intestinal transplantation (dated by TCRdb to about 2021). To prepare the library, the immunoSEQ multiplex PCR assay was applied. Sourced from immuneACCESS, this table was stored by TCRdb with only in-frame sequences that have V and J called. A share of the clones is absent; for the studies checked, an unresolved V gene accounts for under half, and the remainder has no known explanation. Here the sample has approximately 25,000 clones; around 94% occur a single time. The top ten constitute nearly 0.85% of the sample. Sequences were derived from PBMCs, sampled around 30 days after intestinal transplant. These receptors were collected from a human patient who received an intestinal transplant, so some T cells may come from the graft donor.

The rearrangement links TRBV5-6 to TRBJ1-3; D is possibly TRBD1 (5 bases). CDR1 and CDR2 (germline): SGHDT, YYEEEE. The V and J ends lost 4 bases and 5 bases respectively, with 10 bases between them. The CDR3 loop spans 13 amino acids. CDR3 nucleotides: TGTGCCAGCAGCGAGGACATCCGAAACACCATATATTTT. Amino acids: CASSEDIRNTIYF.

The chain couples TRBV6-6 to TRBJ2-1; 7 bases line up with TRBD1. The germline CDR1 and CDR2 sequences are MNHNY and SVGAGI (reference sequence). Trimming at V came to 7 bases and at J to 10 bases, leaving 10 bases not matched to a gene. The CDR3 is made up of 13 amino acids. The CDR3 loop is CASKVSGQAEQFF. DNA of the CDR3: TGTGCCAGCAAGGTGTCCGGACAGGCCGAGCAGTTCTTC.

The rearrangement joins TRBV11-2 to TRBJ2-1; TRBD2 agrees at 7 bases. CDR1 and CDR2 from the germline V gene are SGHAT and FQNNGV. The CDR3 covers 15 residues. Trimming took 6 bases from V and 3 from J; bases not matched to a gene: 8. This CDR3 is CASRTSASGYNEQFF. The CDR3 region has the DNA TGTGCCAGCAGAACTTCCGCTAGCGGCTACAATGAGCAGTTCTTC. Complete variable domain (other parts from reference TRBV11-2 and TRBJ2-1): EAGVAQSPRYKIIEKRQSVAFWCNPISGHATLYWYQQILGQGPKLLIQFQNNGVVDDSQLPKDRFSAERLKGVDSTLKIQPAKLEDSAVYLCASRTSASGYNEQFFGPGTRLTVL.

The sample holds one count of this clone. The CDR3 is CASSLGSGNTGTSYNEQFF. CDR3 in DNA: TGCGCCAGCAGCTTGGGTAGCGGGAACACCGGAACCTCCTACAATGAGCAGTTCTTC. The V call is TRBV5-1, the J call TRBJ2-1; 8 bases match TRBD2. The CDR3 covers 19 residues. J lost 0 bases, V lost 0 bases, and 11 bases had no gene match. Germline CDR1 and CDR2: SGHRS and YFSETQ. The variable domain in full, completed from reference TRBV5-1 and TRBJ2-1, reads KAGVTQTPRYLIKTRGQQVTLSCSPISGHRSVSWYQQTPGQGLQFLFEYFSETQRNKGNFPGRFSGRQFSNSRSEMNVSTLELGDSALYLCASSLGSGNTGTSYNEQFFGPGTRLTVL.

V and J are TRBV20-1 and TRBJ2-3; a weak D match, TRBD2 (5 bases). The CDR3 loop spans 11 amino acids. Per the germline V gene, CDR1 is DFQATT and CDR2 is SNEGSKA (reference sequence). Between the trimmed V and J ends, which lost 2 bases and 6 bases, there was a span of 6 bases. CDR3 region: CSARSGDTQYF. The CDR3 bases are TGCAGTGCTAGATCGGGGGATACGCAGTATTTT.

V is TRBV28 and J is TRBJ2-2, with D perhaps TRBD1 or TRBD2 (7 bases each). V was trimmed by 7 bases and J by 6 bases, leaving 15 bases between them. Germline assignment: CDR1 MDHEN and CDR2 SYDVKM. CDR3 length: 14 amino acids. In nucleotides, the CDR3 is TGTGCCAGCATTCCCAGGGGGGGGTCCGGGGAGCTGTTTTTT. Protein product: CASIPRGGSGELFF.

This chain uses TRBV7-6 with TRBJ2-7, with 9 positions matching TRBD1. Germline values: CDR1 SGHVS, CDR2 FNYEAQ. The CDR3 has 15 amino acids. Germline trimming cut 0 bases from V and 5 bases from J; bases unmatched to any gene: 5. CDR3 DNA sequence: TGTGCCAGCAGCTTAGCGGACAGGGGAGGCCACGAGCAGTACTTC. This gives the protein CASSLADRGGHEQYF.

This chain links TRBV15 with TRBJ1-5, with 7 bases identical to TRBD1. The CDR3 extends over 16 amino acids. Looked up from germline, CDR1 is LNHNV and CDR2 is YYDKDF (reference sequence). Trimming cost V 3 bases and J 2 bases; bases outside gene matches: 7. CDR3: CATSSKRGPGNQPQHF. DNA of the CDR3: TGTGCCACCAGCAGCAAAAGGGGGCCTGGCAATCAGCCCCAGCATTTT.

CDR3 coding DNA: TGCGCCAGCACCCTTAGGTCAGCCCCTGAGGGCGAGACCCAGTACTTC. Protein product: CASTLRSAPEGETQYF. V gene TRBV4-1 combines with J gene TRBJ2-5; TRBD2 might be the D (5 bases). Germline assignment: CDR1 MGHRA and CDR2 YSYEKL. V lost 7 bases and J 5 bases, leaving 23 bases between the germline ends. The CDR3 has 16 amino acids.

V gene TRBV23-1 combines with J gene TRBJ2-7; D ambiguous. TRBV23-1 is reported as an ORF; its role is uncertain. Trimming removed 10 bases from V and 3 bases from J, with 10 bases in between. This CDR3 is built from 11 residues. CDR3 loop: CATFGSYEQYF. CDR3 in DNA: TGCGCCACTTTCGGCAGCTACGAGCAGTACTTC.

This chain uses TRBV4-3 with TRBJ1-2; a weak D match, TRBD1 (6 bases). The V end lost 3 bases, the J end lost 1 base, and 15 bases lay between the germline ends. The germline V gene has CDR1 LGHNA and CDR2 YSLEER. The CDR3 is made up of 16 amino acids. For the CDR3, the DNA is TGCGCCAGCAGCCAGGAGCGGGGGACACTTAACTATGGCTACACCTTC. This gives the protein CASSQERGTLNYGYTF.

The CDR3 nucleotides are TGTGCCAGCAGCAAAGATAGTCGCCCCTCCCAGCCCCAGCATTTT. Translation gives CASSKDSRPSQPQHF. The chain has TRBV21-1 and TRBJ1-5. TRBV21-1 is annotated as a pseudogene. The CDR3 extends over 15 amino acids.

This sequence joins TRBV7-9 and TRBJ1-5; D perhaps matches TRBD1 (6 bases). Germline V gives CDR1 SEHNR, CDR2 FQNEAQ (reference sequence). Between the trimmed V and J ends, which lost 4 bases and 5 bases, there was a span of 6 bases. This CDR3 has 12 amino acids. The CDR3 DNA reads as TGTGCCAGCAGCTCAGGGGATCAGCCCCAGCATTTT. It translates to CASSSGDQPQHF.

V usage is TRBV19 and J usage is TRBJ2-6, with 7 nucleotides matching TRBD1. J lost 5 bases, V lost 5 bases, and 6 bases had no gene match. This CDR3 spans 15 amino acids. CDR1 and CDR2 from the germline V gene are LNHDA and SQIVND (reference sequence). The CDR3 sequence is CASSGDRARANVLTF. The DNA for the CDR3 is TGTGCCAGTAGTGGCGACAGGGCTCGGGCCAACGTCCTGACTTTC.

V is TRBV6-1 and J is TRBJ2-5; 9 bases align to TRBD2. With the DNA end fitting TRBJ2-7 better, the J assignment may be wrong. CDR1 and CDR2 (germline): MNHNS, SASEGT. This CDR3 comprises 14 residues. CDR3 sequence reads: CASSDLAGLYEQYF. The DNA of the CDR3 is TGTGCCAGCAGTGATCTAGCGGGACTCTACGAGCAGTACTTC.

The genes are TRBV19 and TRBJ1-5; D gene uncertain. Germline CDR1 reads LNHDA; CDR2 reads SQIVND (reference sequence). V shed 5 bases and J shed 0 bases, with 11 bases lying between them. The CDR3 has 15 residues. The CDR3 region is CASSPVHYSNQPQHF. The CDR3 coding sequence is TGTGCCAGTAGTCCAGTACACTATAGCAATCAGCCCCAGCATTTT. Supplemented by reference TRBV19 and TRBJ1-5, the full variable domain reads DGGITQSPKYLFRKEGQNVTLSCEQNLNHDAMYWYRQDPGQGLRLIYYSQIVNDFQKGDIAEGYSVSREKKESFPLTVTSAQKNPTAFYLCASSPVHYSNQPQHFGDGTRLSIL.

The rearrangement joins TRBV27 to TRBJ1-1, with TRBD1 as a possible D gene (6 bases). The germline V gene encodes CDR1 MNHEY and CDR2 SMNVEV (reference sequence). Trimming removed 5 bases from V and 5 bases from J, with 21 bases in between. The CDR3 sequence is 16 residues long. The CDR3 DNA is TGTGCCAGCAGTCCACGTGGGGGTAGGGGGGAGACTGAAGCTTTCTTT. This gives the protein CASSPRGGRGETEAFF.

The chain combines TRBV4-1 with TRBJ1-2, with a tentative D call TRBD1 (5 bases). CDR3 length: 17 residues. Germline CDR1 and CDR2: MGHRA and YSYEKL. V lost 4 bases and J lost 0, with 18 bases in between. DNA for the CDR3: TGCGCCAGCAGCCCCGCTGAGGCAGGGAACACTAACTATGGCTACACCTTC. It is translated as CASSPAEAGNTNYGYTF.

This chain joins TRBV5-4 and TRBJ2-7; 15 bases map to TRBD2. CDR3 length equals 20 residues. V was clipped by 0 bases and J by 3 bases; unmatched bases: 13. Per germline, CDR1 SGHNT and CDR2 YYREEE (reference sequence). CDR3 sequence reads: CASSLDPGLAGGFFLYEQYF. For the CDR3, the DNA is TGTGCCAGCAGCTTGGATCCGGGACTAGCGGGAGGTTTTTTCCTCTACGAGCAGTACTTC.

The V call is TRBV6-6, the J call TRBJ2-1; maybe TRBD2 (5 bases). The V end was cut by 5 bases, the J end by 8 bases, with 10 bases between. The germline gives CDR1 MNHNY, CDR2 SVGAGI (reference sequence). The CDR3 loop spans 12 amino acids. This CDR3 is CASSRTEDEQFF. The CDR3 DNA follows: TGTGCCAGCAGTAGGACTGAAGATGAGCAGTTCTTC.

This clone occurred once. J is TRBJ2-2 and V is TRBV5-1; D not resolved. Trimming took off 2 bases at V and 4 bases at J, with 3 bases between the two ends. CDR3 length: 12 amino acids. The V gene's germline CDR1 is SGHRS and CDR2 YFSETQ. CDR3 nucleotides: TGCGCCAGCAGCTTTTCCACCGGGGAGCTGTTTTTT. This sequence encodes CASSFSTGELFF.

The J gene is TRBJ2-1, the V gene TRBV9; D call uncertain. The length of the CDR3 is 14 residues. V was cut by 3 bases and J by 0 bases, with 7 bases left in between. Germline lookup yields CDR1 SGDLS and CDR2 YYNGEE. CDR3 sequence reads: CASSEESSYNEQFF. The CDR3 nucleotides read TGTGCCAGCAGCGAAGAAAGCTCCTACAATGAGCAGTTCTTC.

The V call is TRBV23-1, the J call TRBJ2-3, with 7 positions matching TRBD1. TRBV23-1 is an ORF; its function is uncertain. V shed 3 bases, J shed 8 bases, and the junction held 14 bases outside the gene matches. The CDR3 runs 16 residues. CDR3 amino acids: CASSHDRDRCNSTQYF. CDR3 sequence (DNA): TGCGCCAGCAGTCACGACCGGGACAGATGTAATAGTACGCAGTATTTT.